Below, 25 T cell receptor beta chains from the same sample are listed, as sequenced in a study of OX40 agonist ivuxolimab in advanced cancers. The library was produced with the immunoSEQ multiplex PCR assay. In TCRdb, the immuneACCESS table is reduced to in-frame sequences with V and J assigned. These tables do not hold every clone; where another copy was compared, an unresolved V gene accounts for under half, and the others remain unexplained. This sample holds 80,000 or so clones; more than 70% were observed only once. The leading ten clones occupy 2% to 3% of the sample. Source: CD4+ or CD8+ T cells sorted from blood, taken in a trial of the OX40 agonist ivuxolimab. Source of these receptors: an adult with an advanced solid tumor such as melanoma, head and neck, liver or kidney cancer.

V gene TRBV13 combines with J gene TRBJ2-7, with D possibly matching TRBD2 (7 bases). The V and J ends lost 6 bases and 4 bases respectively, with 13 bases between them. This CDR3 region has 13 residues. Germline CDR1 and CDR2: PRHDT and FYEKMQ (reference sequence). The CDR3 nucleotides are TGTGCCAGCAGGAGGGGGGGAAGTTACGAGCAGTACTTC. Translation gives CASRRGGSYEQYF. Full variable domain (missing parts from reference TRBV13 and TRBJ2-7): AAGVIQSPRHLIKEKRETATLKCYPIPRHDTVYWYQQGPGQDPQFLISFYEKMQSDKGSIPDRFSAQQFSDYHSELNMSSLELGDSALYFCASRRGGSYEQYFGPGTRLTVT.

The genes are TRBV2 and TRBJ1-5; a weak D match, TRBD1 (6 bases). V was shortened by 6 bases and J by 3 bases, with 12 bases between the two germline ends. This CDR3 is 14 amino acids long. CDR1 is SNHLY, CDR2 FYNNEI, per germline. In nucleotides, the CDR3 is TGTGCCAGCAGGGGGGACAAGTTCAATCAGCCCCAGCATTTT. Protein: CASRGDKFNQPQHF.

The V and J genes are TRBV5-1 and TRBJ2-3; D gene ambiguous. The CDR3 covers 13 residues. Germline V gene lookup returns CDR1 SGHRS and CDR2 YFSETQ. V lost 6 bases to trimming and J lost 4 bases, with 12 bases between them. The CDR3 loop is CASNIGASDTQYF. CDR3 DNA sequence: TGCGCCAGCAACATTGGCGCATCAGATACGCAGTATTTT.

This clone was seen a single time. This rearrangement joins TRBV19 to TRBJ1-2; a possible D gene is TRBD1 (5 bases). CDR1 is LNHDA, CDR2 SQIVND, per germline (reference sequence). CDR3 length equals 12 residues. The V and J ends lost 7 bases and 1 base respectively, with 7 bases between them. CDR3 in amino acids: CASKGFNYGYTF. CDR3 bases: TGTGCCAGTAAGGGGTTTAACTATGGCTACACCTTC.

The V gene is TRBV7-2, the J gene TRBJ2-3; D might be TRBD2 (6 bases). Germline CDR1 and CDR2: SGHTA and FQGNSA. V was clipped by 5 bases and J by 7 bases, with 22 bases between them. The CDR3 consists of 16 residues. Here the CDR3 reads CASSIGSSGLENTQYF. The CDR3 DNA sequence: TGTGCCAGCAGCATAGGGTCAAGCGGGCTGGAGAATACGCAGTATTTT.

This chain links TRBV25-1 with TRBJ1-4; possibly TRBD1 for D (6 bases). Trimming pared 2 bases from V and 8 bases from J, leaving 18 bases between. Germline-derived CDR1 and CDR2 are MGHDK and SYGVNS. This CDR3 comprises 16 residues. This CDR3 is CASSEGVQGPDEKLFF. The CDR3 DNA is TGTGCCAGCAGTGAAGGGGTACAGGGCCCGGACGAAAAACTGTTTTTT.

This clone was seen more than once but under ten times. The rearrangement uses TRBV9 and TRBJ1-4; D ambiguous. Germline loops: CDR1 SGDLS, CDR2 YYNGEE. The V end was cut by 2 bases, the J end by 13 bases, with 12 bases between. The CDR3 totals 12 residues. The CDR3 here is CASSVIDGLLFF. The DNA of the CDR3 is TGTGCCAGCAGCGTGATTGACGGCCTACTGTTTTTT. Based on the CDR3 plus reference TRBV9 and TRBJ1-4, the full variable domain is DSGVTQTPKHLITATGQRVTLRCSPRSGDLSVYWYQQSLDQGLQFLIQYYNGEERAKGNILERFSAQQFPDLHSELNLSSLELGDSALYFCASSVIDGLLFFGSGTQLSVL.

The chain is built from TRBV9 and TRBJ2-3, with D unclear. Trimming took off 4 bases at V and 3 bases at J, with 18 bases between the two ends. The CDR3 runs to 16 residues. CDR1 is SGDLS and CDR2 is YYNGEE in the germline V gene. The CDR3 bases are TGTGCCAGCAGCCCCGACCAGCTCGGGTGGACAGATACGCAGTATTTT. Translated: CASSPDQLGWTDTQYF.

This rearrangement joins TRBV4-2 to TRBJ2-5; TRBD2 agrees at 10 bases. The V and J ends lost 5 bases and 3 bases, in that order; junction bases with no gene match: 18. CDR3 length equals 19 residues. Germline V gives CDR1 LGHNA, CDR2 YNFKEQ. CDR3 DNA sequence: TGTGCCAGCAGCTCCACTGAGGCGGGGCTAGCGGGGGAAGAAGAGACCCAGTACTTC. It encodes CASSSTEAGLAGEEETQYF.

The V gene is TRBV28, the J gene TRBJ1-2; D remains unclear. The CDR3 contains 13 residues. CDR1 is MDHEN, CDR2 SYDVKM, per germline. V was clipped by 6 bases and J by 4 bases, with 12 bases between them. CDR3: CASSSGSLYGYTF. Written as DNA, the CDR3 is TGTGCCAGCAGCTCGGGCAGCCTCTATGGCTACACCTTC.

The rearrangement links TRBV7-6 to TRBJ2-3; D is ambiguous. This CDR3 region has 14 residues. Germline V gives CDR1 SGHVS, CDR2 FNYEAQ. V lost 5 bases and J 0 bases, leaving 9 bases between the germline ends. This CDR3 reads CASSPLGSTDTQYF. The CDR3 nucleotides read TGTGCCAGCAGCCCGCTCGGTAGCACAGATACGCAGTATTTT.

This chain uses TRBV6-6 with TRBJ1-4; possibly TRBD1 for D (5 bases). The CDR3 is 15 amino acids. Germline lookup yields CDR1 MNHNY and CDR2 SVGAGI (reference sequence). The V end was cut by 0 bases, the J end by 7 bases, with 12 bases between. CDR3 residues: CASSYSSWDAEKLFF. CDR3 sequence (DNA): TGTGCCAGCAGTTACTCTAGCTGGGACGCTGAAAAACTGTTTTTT.

V usage is TRBV28 and J usage is TRBJ2-7, with 9 bases fitting TRBD1. From germline, CDR1 is MDHEN and CDR2 SYDVKM. V was clipped by 4 bases and J by 7 bases; unmatched bases: 8. CDR3 length: 14 amino acids. DNA of the CDR3: TGTGCCAGCAGTTGGGGACAGGGATTGGAGGAGCAGTACTTC. Amino acid sequence: CASSWGQGLEEQYF.

The J gene is TRBJ1-1, the V gene TRBV6-1; a possible D gene is TRBD1 (5 bases). Germline lookup yields CDR1 MNHNS and CDR2 SASEGT. The CDR3 spans 13 residues. Trimming shortened V by 3 bases and J by 5 bases, and 10 bases separated the two germline ends. For the CDR3, the DNA is TGTGCCAGCAGTGAGAACCCAGGGACTGAAGCTTTCTTT. It encodes CASSENPGTEAFF.

The V gene is TRBV6-1, the J gene TRBJ1-1; 9 bases align to TRBD1. Germline-derived CDR1 and CDR2 are MNHNS and SASEGT. This CDR3 has 16 amino acids. The V gene end was trimmed by 4 bases and the J gene end by 6 bases; junction bases not matched to a gene: 12. CDR3 nucleotide sequence: TGTGCCAGCAGTGCGCGGGGACAGGGTAAGAGGGCTGAAGCTTTCTTT. Translation: CASSARGQGKRAEAFF.

The chain combines TRBV28 with TRBJ1-4; a possible D gene is TRBD1 (5 bases). Germline CDR1 reads MDHEN; CDR2 reads SYDVKM. CDR3 size: 10 residues. The V gene lost 8 bases and the J gene lost 8 bases, with 6 bases spanning the gap. CDR3 sequence reads: CASWGEKLFF. CDR3 nucleotide sequence: TGTGCCAGCTGGGGGGAAAAACTGTTTTTT.

The chain has TRBV7-8 and TRBJ2-1, with 12 bases fitting TRBD2. The CDR3 is 17 amino acids. V was pared by 3 bases and J by 2 bases, with 5 bases of the junction left unmatched. The germline gives CDR1 SGHVS, CDR2 FQNEAQ. CDR3 sequence reads: CASSFEASGGAYNEQFF. In nucleotides, the CDR3 is TGTGCCAGCAGCTTCGAGGCTAGCGGGGGGGCCTACAATGAGCAGTTCTTC.

This chain connects TRBV7-3 to TRBJ2-1, with 10 bases fitting TRBD1. With 5 bases clipped from V and 12 bases from J, the junction kept 10 bases outside the gene matches. The CDR3 covers 14 residues. The germline V gene encodes CDR1 SGHTA and CDR2 FQGTGA. CDR3 DNA: TGTGCCAGCAGCCCGACAGGGGGCTTCGTCGGGCAGTTCTTC. Translated: CASSPTGGFVGQFF.

The V and J genes are TRBV28 and TRBJ1-4, with D possibly being TRBD1 (5 bases). The CDR3 extends over 14 amino acids. The germline V and J ends were trimmed by 3 bases and 4 bases, with 9 bases remaining between them. The germline V gene has CDR1 MDHEN and CDR2 SYDVKM. CDR3 nucleotide sequence: TGTGCCAGCAGTTTCGACAGCCTTAATGAAAAACTGTTTTTT. Protein: CASSFDSLNEKLFF.

This clone came up a few times. The chain couples TRBV9 to TRBJ1-6; D remains unclear. CDR3 size: 14 residues. The V end lost 3 bases, the J end lost 12 bases, and 16 bases lay between the germline ends. Germline lookup yields CDR1 SGDLS and CDR2 YYNGEE. CDR3 in amino acids: CASSASIDLGPLHF. CDR3 coding DNA: TGTGCCAGCAGCGCCTCAATTGACCTAGGACCCCTCCACTTT.

The chain uses TRBV6-1 and TRBJ2-3, with D maybe TRBD2 (7 bases). CDR1 is MNHNS and CDR2 is SASEGT in the germline V gene. V lost 2 bases, J lost 3 bases, and 18 bases lay in between. CDR3 length equals 17 residues. The CDR3 DNA sequence: TGTGCCAGCAGTGAAAGTTGGCTGGGGGGGCTTACAGATACGCAGTATTTT. It is translated as CASSESWLGGLTDTQYF.

The J gene is TRBJ2-3, the V gene TRBV5-6; 14 nucleotides agree with TRBD2. V lost 4 bases to trimming and J lost 1 base; unmatched junction nucleotides: 2. The germline CDR1 and CDR2 sequences are SGHDT and YYEEEE. This CDR3 has 16 residues. This CDR3 reads CASSVGLAGGTDTQYF. DNA for the CDR3: TGTGCCAGCAGCGTGGGACTAGCGGGAGGCACAGATACGCAGTATTTT.

V usage is TRBV28 and J usage is TRBJ1-5; D ambiguous. There are 12 residues in the CDR3. The V end was cut by 3 bases, the J end by 5 bases, with 5 bases between. The germline V gene encodes CDR1 MDHEN and CDR2 SYDVKM. The DNA of the CDR3 is TGTGCCAGCAGTTTGGTGGATCAGCCCCAGCATTTT. Translated, it gives CASSLVDQPQHF.

The chain combines TRBV28 with TRBJ2-3; TRBD2 matches 11 bases. There are 15 residues in the CDR3. J gave up 6 bases and V 6 bases, and 8 bases lay outside the gene matches. Germline loops: CDR1 MDHEN, CDR2 SYDVKM. CDR3 sequence reads: CASSITSGGTDTQYF. The CDR3 DNA sequence: TGTGCCAGCAGCATAACTAGCGGGGGAACGGATACGCAGTATTTT.

The rearrangement joins TRBV29-1 to TRBJ2-7, with D maybe TRBD2 (7 bases). From germline, CDR1 is SQVTM and CDR2 ANQGSEA. The CDR3 totals 12 residues. V was pared by 4 bases and J by 2 bases, with 9 bases between. In DNA form, the CDR3 reads TGCAGCGTTGGGCGGGGGCCCTACGAGCAGTACTTC. This gives the protein CSVGRGPYEQYF.